The rows below give T cell receptor beta chains drawn from one sample of a study of shared clonotypes between healthy human individuals. Repertoires were generated with immunoSEQ multiplex PCR, while TCRdb's copy carries only in-frame clones and drops some. The data hold 190,000 or so clones, with approximately 70% observed a single time. Sequenced sample: memory CD4+ T cells sorted from blood. The receptors were gathered from a man between 25 and 39 years old in good health. The CDR3 runs from the conserved cysteine through the conserved F or W. D genes are given only for firm matches. Clone size is not always given. Where it is, it says once, few, many or a class for expanded clones.

j_call	clone_size	d_call	v_call	cdr3_aa	cdr3_nt
TRBJ2-1	.	.	TRBV11-3	CASSFRYNEQFF	TGTGCCAGCAGCTTTCGGTACAATGAGCAGTTCTTC
TRBJ2-1	.	.	TRBV7-9	CASSGDSSYNEQFF	TGTGCCAGCTCCGGGGACTCCTCCTACAATGAGCAGTTCTTC
TRBJ2-1	few	TRBD1	TRBV7-8	CASSAPGQYNEQFF	TGTGCCAGCAGCGCACCGGGACAGTACAATGAGCAGTTCTTC
TRBJ1-3	.	.	TRBV4-1	CASSQVYTSGNTIYF	TGCGCCAGCAGCCAAGTATATACCTCTGGAAACACCATATATTTT
TRBJ1-5	once	.	TRBV28	CASSHTGSNQPQHF	TGTGCCAGCAGTCATACAGGAAGCAATCAGCCCCAGCATTTT
TRBJ2-1	.	TRBD2	TRBV28	CASSLRGGSRNEQFF	TGTGCCAGCAGTTTAAGGGGCGGGAGCCGCAATGAGCAGTTCTTC
TRBJ2-3	.	.	TRBV6-5	CASSYVGGSTDTQYF	TGTGCCAGCAGTTACGTGGGAGGTAGCACAGATACGCAGTATTTT
TRBJ2-1	.	TRBD2	TRBV28	CASSPSSGRGYNEQFF	TGTGCCAGCAGCCCATCAAGCGGGAGGGGCTACAATGAGCAGTTCTTC
TRBJ2-7	.	TRBD1	TRBV2	CASREQGPTYEQYF	TGTGCCAGCAGAGAACAGGGGCCCACCTACGAGCAGTACTTC
TRBJ2-6	few	.	TRBV27	CASSFSARGGSGANVLTF	TGTGCCAGCAGTTTTTCAGCAAGAGGGGGCTCTGGGGCCAACGTCCTGACTTTC
TRBJ2-7	.	.	TRBV29-1	CSVEARDYEQYF	TGCAGCGTTGAAGCTAGGGACTACGAGCAGTACTTC
TRBJ2-5	.	TRBD1	TRBV9	CASSAFRDSAGETQYF	TGTGCCAGCAGCGCATTCCGGGACAGCGCAGGAGAGACCCAGTACTTC
TRBJ2-7	.	.	TRBV11-3	CASSLGQSSYEQYF	TGTGCCAGCAGCTTAGGACAGAGCTCCTACGAGCAGTACTTC
TRBJ2-3	medium-sized	.	TRBV2	CASSGQLDTDTQYF	TGTGCCAGCAGTGGACAGCTAGACACAGATACGCAGTATTTT
TRBJ2-1	once	TRBD2	TRBV14	CASSPGTSGRNEQFF	TGTGCCAGCAGCCCTGGGACTAGCGGGAGGAATGAGCAGTTCTTC
TRBJ2-7	.	TRBD2	TRBV11-2	CASRHPGIGGSYEQYF	TGTGCCAGCAGACACCCCGGGATCGGGGGGTCCTACGAGCAGTACTTC
TRBJ2-5	.	.	TRBV6-5	CASSPTEEETQYF	TGTGCCAGCAGTCCAACAGAGGAAGAGACCCAGTACTTC
TRBJ2-1	.	TRBD1	TRBV28	CASSPLQDRGYNEQFF	TGTGCCAGCAGCCCCCTCCAGGACAGGGGTTACAATGAGCAGTTCTTC
TRBJ2-7	few	.	TRBV11-2	CASSFQGGYEQYF	TGTGCCAGCAGCTTCCAGGGTGGCTACGAGCAGTACTTC
TRBJ2-3	.	TRBD2	TRBV9	CASSVVGGPTDTQYF	TGTGCCAGCAGCGTGGTGGGAGGGCCAACAGATACGCAGTATTTT
TRBJ2-1	.	.	TRBV30	CAWKMADGADEQFF	TGTGCCTGGAAAATGGCCGACGGAGCGGATGAGCAGTTCTTC
TRBJ2-7	.	TRBD2	TRBV7-2	CASTLAGGPYEQYF	TGTGCCAGCACCCTAGCGGGAGGTCCCTACGAGCAGTACTTC
TRBJ2-1	.	TRBD1	TRBV6-4	CASSDSGQGEYNEQFF	TGTGCCAGCAGTGACTCAGGACAGGGGGAATACAATGAGCAGTTCTTC
TRBJ2-7	few	.	TRBV10-3	CAISDGGVSYEQYF	TGTGCCATCAGTGATGGCGGGGTATCCTACGAGCAGTACTTC
TRBJ2-1	.	TRBD2	TRBV7-8	CASSLKLGLAGANEQFF	TGTGCCAGCAGCTTAAAGTTGGGACTAGCGGGAGCCAATGAGCAGTTCTTC
TRBJ2-1	few	.	TRBV11-2	CASSRGGHNEQFF	TGTGCCAGCAGCCGGGGTGGACACAATGAGCAGTTCTTC
TRBJ1-5	once	.	TRBV28	CASSLTSGGGQPQHF	TGTGCCAGCAGCCTAACGTCCGGGGGCGGGCAGCCCCAGCATTTT
TRBJ2-7	many	.	TRBV2	CASSEYGGHRTEQYF	TGTGCCAGCAGTGAATACGGAGGGCACCGAACGGAGCAGTACTTC
TRBJ1-4	.	.	TRBV5-4	CASSLEGTEEEKLFF	TGTGCCAGCAGTCTGGAGGGGACCGAGGAAGAAAAACTGTTTTTT
TRBJ2-1	few	TRBD2	TRBV7-3	CASSSLPTSVRNEQFF	TGTGCCAGCAGCTCGCTCCCGACTAGCGTTAGGAATGAGCAGTTCTTC
TRBJ2-3	.	.	TRBV4-1	CASSQDTLLGDTQYF	TGCGCCAGCAGCCAAGATACTCTCTTGGGAGATACGCAGTATTTT
TRBJ2-3	.	TRBD1	TRBV10-3	CAIKNNRGRLDTQYF	TGTGCCATCAAGAACAACAGGGGGCGCTTAGATACGCAGTATTTT
TRBJ2-7	.	TRBD2	TRBV6-1	CASPKREGQYEQYF	TGTGCCAGCCCGAAGCGGGAGGGACAATACGAGCAGTACTTC
TRBJ1-2	once	.	TRBV18	CASSPLDNFNYGYTF	TGTGCCAGCTCACCCCTTGACAATTTTAACTATGGCTACACCTTC
TRBJ2-3	.	.	TRBV6-5	CASSYGQGYTDTQYF	TGTGCCAGCAGTTACGGGCAGGGCTACACAGATACGCAGTATTTT
TRBJ1-1	few	.	TRBV29-1	CSAEGYTEAFF	TGCAGCGCTGAGGGGTATACTGAAGCTTTCTTT
TRBJ2-1	few	.	TRBV11-2	CASSLGNYNEQFF	TGTGCCAGCAGCTTAGGGAACTACAATGAGCAGTTCTTC
TRBJ2-5	few	TRBD2	TRBV19	CASSIGGSSGLQETQYF	TGTGCCAGTAGTATCGGCGGGTCTAGCGGGCTTCAAGAGACCCAGTACTTC
TRBJ1-2	.	.	TRBV28	CASSFQYGYTF	TGTGCCAGCAGTTTTCAATATGGCTACACCTTC
TRBJ2-1	.	.	TRBV18	CASSPLVAYNEQFF	TGTGCCAGCTCACCACTCGTGGCCTACAATGAGCAGTTCTTC
TRBJ2-6	.	.	TRBV7-2	CASSFGRATGANVLTF	TGTGCCAGCAGCTTTGGAAGGGCCACTGGGGCCAACGTCCTGACTTTC
TRBJ2-7	.	.	TRBV14	CASSRTSTYEQYF	TGTGCCAGCAGCCGGACTTCCACCTACGAGCAGTACTTC